This entry lists 22 T cell receptor beta chains sequenced from one sample in a study of blood T cells in healthy people across ages. It was with a sample-barcoded 5' primer and a J-beta primer mix that a second PCR of roughly 6 to 12 cycles was run. TCRdb passed the 5' RACE reads through MiXCR, listing each CDR3 protein once. The profile shows around 850,000 distinct CDR3 sequences, approximately 35% of them singletons. The sequenced sample consisted of blood. The source of these receptors is a man in his late teens or twenties in good health.

This clonotype has more than one count but fewer than ten. The V call is TRBV7-9, the J call TRBJ1-4, with no clear D. Germline V gene lookup returns CDR1 SEHNR and CDR2 FQNEAQ (reference sequence). Deletions cut 2 bases from V and 2 bases from J, with 21 bases between. This CDR3 is built from 19 residues. The CDR3 here is CASSLYGSPISRTNEKLFF. CDR3 sequence (DNA): TGTGCCAGCAGCTTATACGGCAGTCCAATTTCGAGGACTAATGAAAAACTGTTTTTT.

This clonotype was detected a few times. V gene TRBV11-2 combines with J gene TRBJ2-3, with 7 bases lining up with TRBD1. The CDR3 is made up of 16 amino acids. Losses at the gene ends were 5 bases for V and 3 bases for J; bases not matched to a gene: 11. From germline, CDR1 is SGHAT and CDR2 FQNNGV. Here the CDR3 reads CASSPGGAGGTDTQYF. The DNA for the CDR3 is TGTGCCAGCAGCCCAGGGGGTGCAGGGGGAACAGATACGCAGTATTTT.

This clonotype was detected only a few times. J is TRBJ2-7 and V is TRBV9; no clear D. Germline CDR1 SGDLS, CDR2 YYNGEE. V was clipped by 4 bases and J by 2 bases, with 13 bases between them. The CDR3 sequence is 14 residues long. CDR3 protein: CASSPTQKTYEQYF. CDR3 in DNA: TGTGCCAGCAGCCCTACTCAGAAAACCTACGAGCAGTACTTC.

The V and J genes are TRBV6-5 and TRBJ2-1, with 11 bases matching TRBD2. Germline V gives CDR1 MNHEY, CDR2 SVGAGI. With V trimmed by 6 bases and J by 6 bases, 7 bases remained unmatched. The CDR3 contains 15 residues. CDR3 bases: TGTGCCAGCAGCCCTACTAGCGGGAGACGCAATGAGCAGTTCTTC. It translates to CASSPTSGRRNEQFF.

This clonotype was observed once. The rearrangement joins TRBV5-5 to TRBJ2-1; D is uncertain. V gave up 0 bases and J gave up 9 bases, with 16 bases separating them. Germline values: CDR1 SGHKS, CDR2 YYEKEE (reference sequence). The length of the CDR3 is 15 residues. The CDR3 DNA sequence: TGTGCCAGCAGCTTGGATCGCGGAATGCCGCGTGAGCAGTTCTTC. Its protein is CASSLDRGMPREQFF.

This chain uses TRBV20-1 with TRBJ2-1; D remains ambiguous. The J call may be incorrect, as the DNA end agrees better with TRBJ2-7. The germline V gene encodes CDR1 DFQATT and CDR2 SNEGSKA (reference sequence). The CDR3 consists of 12 residues. CDR3 coding DNA: TGCAGTGCTAGTGCCTCCTACAATGAGCAGTACTTC. This codes for CSASASYNEQYF.

A few counts support this clonotype. The chain recombines TRBV6-2 or TRBV6-3 with TRBJ1-1; TRBD1 matches 8 bases. The CDR3 consists of 14 residues. Germline values: CDR1 MNHEY, CDR2 SVGEGT. V lost 7 bases and J lost 4; bases outside the gene matches: 8. CDR3 sequence (DNA): TGTGCCAGCAAACCGGGACAGGAGGGCACTGAAGCTTTCTTT. Translating gives CASKPGQEGTEAFF.

There are a few counts of this clonotype. This chain joins TRBV28 and TRBJ1-4, with TRBD1 identical over 10 bases. V trimming: 11 bases; J trimming: 7 bases; junction bases outside the gene matches: 7. The CDR3 loop spans 13 amino acids. Looked up from germline, CDR1 is MDHEN and CDR2 is SYDVKM. The CDR3 loop is CAEGDRGFEKLFF. In DNA form, the CDR3 reads TGTGCCGAAGGGGACAGGGGTTTTGAAAAACTGTTTTTT. Full variable domain (missing parts from reference TRBV28 and TRBJ1-4): DVKVTQSSRYLVKRTGEKVFLECVQDMDHENMFWYRQDPGLGLRLIYFSYDVKMKEKGDIPEGYSVSREKKERFSLILESASTNQTSMYLCAEGDRGFEKLFFGSGTQLSVL.

J is TRBJ1-2 and V is TRBV13; 8 bases fit TRBD1. The CDR3 has 14 residues. V lost 4 bases, J lost 6 bases, and 7 bases stayed unmatched. Germline CDR1 is PRHDT and CDR2 is FYEKMQ (reference sequence). CDR3 DNA sequence: TGTGCCAGCAGCTCCAGGACAGGGCAGAATGGCTACACCTTC. Residues: CASSSRTGQNGYTF.

The chain links TRBV6-1 to TRBJ2-5; D may be TRBD2 (5 bases). Trimming shortened V by 3 bases and J by 4 bases, and 12 bases separated the two germline ends. CDR1 is MNHNS, CDR2 SASEGT, per germline. This CDR3 region has 14 residues. The CDR3 spells CASSDPRVGETQYF. The CDR3 DNA follows: TGTGCCAGCAGTGACCCGAGGGTGGGAGAGACCCAGTACTTC.

The chain links TRBV2 to TRBJ2-1; TRBD2 agrees at 9 bases. Trimming at V came to 9 bases and at J to 4 bases, leaving 4 bases not matched to a gene. The germline V gene has CDR1 SNHLY and CDR2 FYNNEI. The CDR3 covers 13 residues. The DNA for the CDR3 is TGTGCCAGGCTAGCGGGGAGATACAATGAGCAGTTCTTC. Amino acids: CARLAGRYNEQFF.

The sample holds a few counts of this clonotype. This chain joins TRBV11-2 and TRBJ2-3; D call uncertain. Trimming removed 5 bases from V and 2 bases from J, with 8 bases in between. This CDR3 region has 13 residues. The germline V gene has CDR1 SGHAT and CDR2 FQNNGV. This chain's CDR3 is CASSHKPTDTQYF. CDR3 nucleotide sequence: TGTGCCAGCAGCCATAAGCCCACAGATACGCAGTATTTT.

The rearrangement links TRBV18 to TRBJ2-1, with D possibly matching TRBD1 (5 bases). V was trimmed by 3 bases and J by 7 bases, leaving 19 bases between them. This CDR3 contains 16 residues. Germline V gives CDR1 KGHSH, CDR2 LQKENI. The CDR3 DNA reads as TGTGCCAGCTCACCTCGGATGGGCAGGGCAGGGAATGAGCAGTTCTTC. Translated: CASSPRMGRAGNEQFF.

With regard to this clonotype: One base away lies a much larger clone, so this may be a sequencing read error. This chain connects TRBV12-3 or TRBV12-4 to TRBJ2-7; D remains unclear. The CDR3 sequence is 12 residues long. Deletions cut 4 bases from V and 4 bases from J, with 8 bases between. This chain's CDR3 is CASSSDAYEQYF. The CDR3 bases are TGTGCCAGCAGTTCTGATGCGTACGAGCAGTACTTC.

The rearrangement links TRBV7-9 to TRBJ1-6; possible D gene TRBD1, 5 bases. Germline V gene lookup returns CDR1 SEHNR and CDR2 FQNEAQ (reference sequence). CDR3 length: 15 residues. Trimming took off 5 bases at V and 9 bases at J, with 17 bases between the two ends. The CDR3: CASSGTSAGGSPLHF. The DNA for the CDR3 is TGTGCCAGCAGCGGGACCAGTGCCGGGGGTTCACCCCTCCACTTT. Supplemented by reference TRBV7-9 and TRBJ1-6, the full variable domain reads DTGVSQNPRHKITKRGQNVTFRCDPISEHNRLYWYRQTLGQGPEFLTYFQNEAQLEKSRLLSDRFSAERPKGSFSTLEIQRTEQGDSAMYLCASSGTSAGGSPLHFGNGTRLTVT.

This clonotype has more than one count but fewer than ten. The genes are TRBV14 and TRBJ2-1; no reliable D call. Germline CDR1 and CDR2: SGHDN and FVKESK. The CDR3 has 13 amino acids. Trimming took 5 bases from V and 7 from J, leaving 12 bases between them. CDR3 in DNA: TGTGCCAGCAGCGGCCTTGGCGCGAATGAGCAGTTCTTC. It is translated as CASSGLGANEQFF.

The chain is built from TRBV13 and TRBJ2-7; TRBD1 aligns across 7 bases. CDR3 length equals 15 residues. The V gene end was trimmed by 0 bases and the J gene end by 2 bases; junction bases not matched to a gene: 4. CDR1 and CDR2 (germline): PRHDT, FYEKMQ (reference sequence). The CDR3 reads CASSLGRTGAYEQYF. The CDR3 region has the DNA TGTGCCAGCAGCTTAGGGAGAACAGGGGCCTACGAGCAGTACTTC.

The table lists this clonotype with a few counts. This rearrangement joins TRBV7-3 to TRBJ1-6; the D is unclear. The CDR3 covers 13 residues. Per the germline V gene, CDR1 is SGHTA and CDR2 is FQGTGA. The germline V and J ends were trimmed by 5 bases and 6 bases, with 8 bases remaining between them. The CDR3 sequence is CASSPRPNSPLHF. The CDR3 DNA follows: TGTGCCAGCAGCCCGCGGCCTAATTCACCCCTCCACTTT.

This clonotype is a singleton in its sample. This may come from a read error, since a much larger clone is one base off. The chain carries TRBV18 and TRBJ2-5, with 7 bases aligning to TRBD1. CDR3 length: 15 amino acids. Germline lookup yields CDR1 KGHSH and CDR2 LQKENI. The V gene end was trimmed by 5 bases and the J gene end by 3 bases; junction bases not matched to a gene: 9. The CDR3 loop reads CASSSLQGVKETQYF. CDR3 nucleotide sequence: TGTGCCAGCTCATCACTCCAGGGGGTGAAAGAGACCCAGTACTTC.

The genes are TRBV24-1 and TRBJ2-2; D possibly matches TRBD1 or TRBD2 (5 bases each). The CDR3 is 15 amino acids. CDR1 is KGHDR, CDR2 SFDVKD, per germline. Trimming shortened V by 3 bases and J by 4 bases, and 11 bases separated the two germline ends. CDR3 sequence: CATSDGTATTGELFF. The CDR3 region has the DNA TGTGCCACCAGTGATGGGACCGCGACCACCGGGGAGCTGTTTTTT.

This chain joins TRBV3-1 and TRBJ1-2; D unclear. Germline-derived CDR1 and CDR2 are LGHDT and YNNKEL (reference sequence). Trimming pared 0 bases from V and 0 bases from J, leaving 8 bases between. The CDR3 contains 15 residues. The CDR3 DNA follows: TGTGCCAGCAGCCAAGATCGGGCCGCTAACTATGGCTACACCTTC. Translated, it gives CASSQDRAANYGYTF.

This clonotype turned up a few times. The J gene is TRBJ2-1, the V gene TRBV20-1, with D unclear. The germline CDR1 and CDR2 sequences are DFQATT and SNEGSKA (reference sequence). The CDR3 spans 13 residues. V was shortened by 3 bases and J by 8 bases, with 14 bases between the two germline ends. CDR3 loop: CSARIPTGDEQFF. The DNA for the CDR3 is TGCAGTGCTAGGATACCTACGGGCGATGAGCAGTTCTTC.